This T cell receptor (beta chain) was identified in a study of blood T cells in healthy people across ages. For the second PCR, which ran for about 7 to 11 cycles, a sample-barcoded 5' primer and a J-beta primer mix were used. CDR3-containing paired-end reads numbered at least 2.5 million in each sample. Via MiXCR, TCRdb re-called the 5' RACE reads, giving one row per CDR3 protein. In the table there are 600,000 to 1,000,000 distinct CDR3 sequences, 25% of which are singletons. In germline, CDR1 is MDHEN, CDR2 SYDVKM. CDR3 length: 14 amino acids. The junction had 2 bases not matched to a gene; V was cut back by 2 bases and J by 5 bases. Broader study findings: Long-lived and aged donors differed, with more naive CD4+ cells and higher diversity in the long-lived. The study regarded diversity estimates from one million T cells as underestimates.

As to this clonotype: Its antigen is not known.

These data also formed part of another study, on T cells of mothers and their children.

The sequencing sample was made of blood. The chain couples TRBV28 to TRBJ2-4; 8 nucleotides align to TRBD1. This TCR was sampled from a boy aged 5 to 17 in good health. The CDR3 region is CASSLPGQENIQYF. DNA of the CDR3: TGTGCCAGCAGTTTACCGGGACAGGAAAACATTCAGTACTTC.